This entry features one T cell receptor beta chain sequence. What it binds is unknown. The data stem from a study of identifying expanded T cells in peripheral blood. Findings and limits, study-wide: Variance in clone template counts between approximately two-week samples significantly increased with total template count across all healthy donors.

The repertoire was sequenced with immunoSEQ multiplex PCR; TCRdb's copy has only in-frame clones and lacks some. The sample has around 94,000 clones, around 84% seen once; the top ten hold 3.5% to 5%. This CDR3 comprises 12 residues. The ends were cut back, 7 bases at V and 5 bases at J, with 9 bases in the middle. The germline CDR1 and CDR2 sequences are MNHNY and SVGAGI (reference sequence). This receptor was obtained from a person between 18 and 75 years old in good health. Source material: blood. This rearrangement joins TRBV6-6 to TRBJ1-5; D not resolved. Here the CDR3 reads CASTTGYQPQHF. CDR3 bases: TGTGCCAGCACCACGGGGTATCAGCCCCAGCATTTT.